This T cell receptor beta chain was captured in a study of CD8 T cells in ankylosing spondylitis. The study's findings and limits: Blood from ankylosing spondylitis patients appeared to carry a characteristic roughly 8-variant TCR beta motif.

A single record per CDR3 protein comes from TCRdb applying MiXCR to the 5' RACE reads. The data contain roughly 670,000 distinct CDR3 sequences, around 19% of them singletons. The V gene's germline CDR1 is DFQATT and CDR2 SNEGSKA (reference sequence). CDR3 length: 14 amino acids. Losses at the gene ends were 2 bases for V and 6 bases for J; bases not matched to a gene: 7. This clonotype was picked up a small number of times. Its specificity is not known. Sequenced input: blood, either unsorted or a sorted T cell fraction (not recorded which). The chain recombines TRBV20-1 with TRBJ2-1; 7 positions match TRBD2. The sequence came from a male donor with ankylosing spondylitis. This chain's CDR3 is CSARLRGRRNEQFF. Written as DNA, the CDR3 is TGCAGTGCTAGATTGCGCGGGAGACGCAATGAGCAGTTCTTC.